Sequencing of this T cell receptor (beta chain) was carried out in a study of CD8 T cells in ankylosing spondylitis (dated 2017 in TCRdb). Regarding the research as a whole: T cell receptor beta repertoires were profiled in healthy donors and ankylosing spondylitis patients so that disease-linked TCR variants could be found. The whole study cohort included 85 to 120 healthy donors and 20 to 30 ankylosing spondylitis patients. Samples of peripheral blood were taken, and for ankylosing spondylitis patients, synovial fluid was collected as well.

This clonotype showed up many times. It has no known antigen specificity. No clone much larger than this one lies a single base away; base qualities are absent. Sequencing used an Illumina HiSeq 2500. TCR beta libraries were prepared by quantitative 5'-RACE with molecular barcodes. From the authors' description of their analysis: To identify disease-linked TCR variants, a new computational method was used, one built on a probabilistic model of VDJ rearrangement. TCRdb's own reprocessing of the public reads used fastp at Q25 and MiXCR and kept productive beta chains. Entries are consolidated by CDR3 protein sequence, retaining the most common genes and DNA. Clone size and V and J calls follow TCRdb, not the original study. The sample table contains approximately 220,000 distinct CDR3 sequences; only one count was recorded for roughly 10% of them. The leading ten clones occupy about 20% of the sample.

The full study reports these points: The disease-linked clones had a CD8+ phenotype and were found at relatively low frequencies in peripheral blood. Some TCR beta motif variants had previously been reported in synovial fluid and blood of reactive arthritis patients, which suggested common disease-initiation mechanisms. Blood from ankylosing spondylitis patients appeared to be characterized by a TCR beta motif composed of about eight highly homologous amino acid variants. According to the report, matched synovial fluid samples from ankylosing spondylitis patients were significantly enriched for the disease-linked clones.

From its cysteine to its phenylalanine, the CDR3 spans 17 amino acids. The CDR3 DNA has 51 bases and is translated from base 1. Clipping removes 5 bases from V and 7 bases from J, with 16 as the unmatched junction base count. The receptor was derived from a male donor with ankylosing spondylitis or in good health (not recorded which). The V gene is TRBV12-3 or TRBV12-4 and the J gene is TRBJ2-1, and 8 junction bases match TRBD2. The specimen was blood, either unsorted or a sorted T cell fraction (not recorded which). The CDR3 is CASSELGFGGAMNEQFF. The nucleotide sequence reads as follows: TGTGCCAGCAGTGAATTGGGGTTCGGGGGGGCCATGAATGAGCAGTTCTTC.